This T cell receptor (beta chain) was sequenced for a study of blood T cell repertoires in COVID-19. Study-wide context: Sources were T cells, B-cell-depleted T cells, or PBMCs; the material itself was cDNA or gDNA.

Clones were sequenced by immunoSEQ multiplex PCR, and TCRdb holds only the in-frame ones, with some missing. The table lists 250,000 or so clones, approximately 86% of them singletons. Trimming took 5 bases from V and 6 from J, leaving 31 bases between them. This CDR3 has 19 residues. CDR1 and CDR2 (germline): SQVTM, ANQGSEA. Sequencing was carried out using PBMCs or T cells enriched from blood (not recorded which). This receptor was identified in a woman under 40 with acute COVID-19. The rearrangement links TRBV29-1 to TRBJ2-2; D may be TRBD2 (6 bases). The CDR3 DNA reads as TGCAGCGTTTTTTCTGAGGAGGGAGTTTTTTTCCGGGCAGCCGGGGAGCTGTTTTTT. As protein: CSVFSEEGVFFRAAGELFF.